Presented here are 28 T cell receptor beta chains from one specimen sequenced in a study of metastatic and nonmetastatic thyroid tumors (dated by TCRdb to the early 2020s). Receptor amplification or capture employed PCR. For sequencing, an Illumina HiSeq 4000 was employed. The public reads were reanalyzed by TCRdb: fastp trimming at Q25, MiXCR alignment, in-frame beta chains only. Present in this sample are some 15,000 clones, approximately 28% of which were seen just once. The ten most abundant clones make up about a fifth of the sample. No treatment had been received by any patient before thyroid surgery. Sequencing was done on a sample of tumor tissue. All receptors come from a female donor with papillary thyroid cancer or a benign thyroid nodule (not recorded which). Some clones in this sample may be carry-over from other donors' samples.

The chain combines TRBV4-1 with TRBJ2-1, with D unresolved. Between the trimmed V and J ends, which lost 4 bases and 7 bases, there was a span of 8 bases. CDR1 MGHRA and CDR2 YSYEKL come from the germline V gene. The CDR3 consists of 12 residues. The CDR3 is CASSRNVNEQFF. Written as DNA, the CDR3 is TGCGCCAGCAGCCGGAACGTGAATGAGCAGTTCTTC.

CDR3 DNA: TGCGCCAGCAGCCAGGACCAGAGTTGGGTACCGACCTACAATGAGCAGTTCTTC. Translation: CASSQDQSWVPTYNEQFF. The chain carries TRBV5-1 and TRBJ2-1; no clear D gene. CDR1 is SGHRS and CDR2 is YFSETQ in the germline V gene. The CDR3 has 18 amino acids. The V gene lost 4 bases and the J gene lost 2 bases, with 22 bases spanning the gap.

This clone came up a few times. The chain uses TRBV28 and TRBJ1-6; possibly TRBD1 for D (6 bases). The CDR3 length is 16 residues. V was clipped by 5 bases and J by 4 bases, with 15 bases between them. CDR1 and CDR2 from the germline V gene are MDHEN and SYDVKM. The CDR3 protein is CASSGGGRRYNSPLHF. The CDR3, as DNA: TGTGCCAGCAGTGGGGGCGGGCGCCGGTATAATTCACCCCTCCACTTT.

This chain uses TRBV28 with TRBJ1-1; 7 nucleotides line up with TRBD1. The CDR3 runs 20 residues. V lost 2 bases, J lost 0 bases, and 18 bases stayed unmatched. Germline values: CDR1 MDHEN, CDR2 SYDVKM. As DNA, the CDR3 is TGTGCCAGCAGTTTAAGCTCTGCGTGGGACAGTTATTATATGAACACTGAAGCTTTCTTT. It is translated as CASSLSSAWDSYYMNTEAFF.

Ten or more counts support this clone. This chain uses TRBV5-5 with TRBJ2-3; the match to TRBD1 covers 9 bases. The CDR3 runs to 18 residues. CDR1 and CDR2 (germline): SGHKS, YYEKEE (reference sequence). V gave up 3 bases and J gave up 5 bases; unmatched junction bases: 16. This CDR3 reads CASSYPIWGQGLGDTQYF. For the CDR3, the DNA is TGTGCCAGCAGCTACCCCATCTGGGGACAGGGACTGGGAGATACGCAGTATTTT.

This CDR3 reads CSATGTSGRAAYEQYF. In nucleotides, the CDR3 is TGCAGTGCTACCGGGACTAGCGGGAGGGCCGCCTACGAGCAGTACTTC. This chain joins TRBV20-1 and TRBJ2-7, with 16 positions matching TRBD2. CDR3 length: 16 residues. In germline, CDR1 is DFQATT, CDR2 SNEGSKA (reference sequence). V was clipped by 4 bases and J by 2 bases; unmatched bases: 5.

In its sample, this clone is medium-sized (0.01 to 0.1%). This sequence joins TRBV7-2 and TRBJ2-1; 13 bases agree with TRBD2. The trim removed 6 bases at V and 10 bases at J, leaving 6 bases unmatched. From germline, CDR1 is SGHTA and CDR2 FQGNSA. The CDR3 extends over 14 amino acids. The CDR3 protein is CASSLGLAGKEQFF. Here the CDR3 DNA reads TGTGCCAGCAGTCTGGGACTAGCGGGGAAAGAGCAGTTCTTC.

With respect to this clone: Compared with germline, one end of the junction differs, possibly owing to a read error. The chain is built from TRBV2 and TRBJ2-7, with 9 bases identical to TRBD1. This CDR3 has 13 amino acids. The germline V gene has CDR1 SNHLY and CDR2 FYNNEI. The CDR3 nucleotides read TGTGCCAGCAGCGGGGACAGGGACGAGGAGCATTACTTC. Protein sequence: CASSGDRDEEHYF.

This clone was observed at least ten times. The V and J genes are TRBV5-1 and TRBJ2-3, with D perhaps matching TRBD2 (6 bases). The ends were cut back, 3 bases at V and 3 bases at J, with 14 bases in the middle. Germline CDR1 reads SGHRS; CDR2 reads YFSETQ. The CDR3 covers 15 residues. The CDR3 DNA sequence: TGCGCCAGCAGCTCCCAGGGAGGCCCTACAGATACGCAGTATTTT. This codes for CASSSQGGPTDTQYF.

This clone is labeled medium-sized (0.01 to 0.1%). The CDR3 protein is CSARVGAVMNTEAFF. CDR3 in DNA: TGCAGTGCTAGAGTGGGGGCTGTTATGAACACTGAAGCTTTCTTT. The chain has TRBV20-1 and TRBJ1-1, with D maybe TRBD1 (6 bases). Germline CDR1 reads DFQATT; CDR2 reads SNEGSKA (reference sequence). The CDR3 length is 15 residues. The V end was cut by 1 base, the J end by 0 bases, with 12 bases between.

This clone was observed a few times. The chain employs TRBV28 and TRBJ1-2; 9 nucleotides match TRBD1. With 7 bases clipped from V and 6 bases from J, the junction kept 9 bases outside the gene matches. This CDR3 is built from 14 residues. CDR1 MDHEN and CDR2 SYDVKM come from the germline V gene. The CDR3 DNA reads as TGTGCCAGCACATTGGACAGGGGAGCTGATGGCTACACCTTC. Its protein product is CASTLDRGADGYTF.

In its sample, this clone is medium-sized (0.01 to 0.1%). This CDR3 is CASSLPAPGQGLYEQYF. CDR3 bases: TGTGCCAGCAGTCTCCCAGCCCCGGGACAGGGACTCTACGAGCAGTACTTC. The chain links TRBV27 to TRBJ2-7; TRBD1 matches at 9 bases. The germline V gene has CDR1 MNHEY and CDR2 SMNVEV (reference sequence). V gave up 5 bases and J gave up 3 bases; unmatched junction bases: 14. The CDR3 loop spans 17 amino acids.

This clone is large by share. This chain's CDR3 is CSAAGTENTGELFF. As DNA, the CDR3 is TGCAGTGCTGCCGGGACAGAGAACACCGGGGAGCTGTTTTTT. V is TRBV20-1 and J is TRBJ2-2; 7 bases fit TRBD1. Germline V gene sequence: CDR1 DFQATT, CDR2 SNEGSKA (reference sequence). The CDR3 loop spans 14 amino acids. J lost 1 base, V lost 5 bases, and 4 bases had no gene match.

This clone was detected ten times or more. CDR3 bases: TGCGCCAGCAGCCGAGGTGCGGGTATGTTGTACAATGAGCAGTTCTTC. Translating gives CASSRGAGMLYNEQFF. The chain uses TRBV5-1 and TRBJ2-1, with D perhaps TRBD2 (5 bases). Germline V gene lookup returns CDR1 SGHRS and CDR2 YFSETQ. The CDR3 length is 16 residues. V lost 4 bases and J 4 bases, leaving 18 bases between the germline ends.

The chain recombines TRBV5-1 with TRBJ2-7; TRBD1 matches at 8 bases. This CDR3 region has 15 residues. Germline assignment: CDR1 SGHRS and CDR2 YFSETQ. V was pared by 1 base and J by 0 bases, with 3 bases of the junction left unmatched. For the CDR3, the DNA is TGCGCCAGCAGCTTGTCTACAGGGGGCTCCTACGAGCAGTACTTC. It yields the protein CASSLSTGGSYEQYF.

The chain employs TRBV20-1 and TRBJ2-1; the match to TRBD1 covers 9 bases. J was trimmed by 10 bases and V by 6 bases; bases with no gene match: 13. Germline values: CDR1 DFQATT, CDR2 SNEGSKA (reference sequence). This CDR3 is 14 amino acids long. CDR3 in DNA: TGCAGTGCAAAGGGAGTACAGGGGGCTGAGGAGCAGTTCTTC. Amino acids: CSAKGVQGAEEQFF.

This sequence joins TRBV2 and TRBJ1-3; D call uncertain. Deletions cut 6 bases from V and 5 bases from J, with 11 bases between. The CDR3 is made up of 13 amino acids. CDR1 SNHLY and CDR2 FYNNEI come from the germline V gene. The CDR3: CASSLAVRNTIYF. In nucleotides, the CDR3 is TGTGCCAGCAGCTTGGCCGTTCGAAACACCATATATTTT.

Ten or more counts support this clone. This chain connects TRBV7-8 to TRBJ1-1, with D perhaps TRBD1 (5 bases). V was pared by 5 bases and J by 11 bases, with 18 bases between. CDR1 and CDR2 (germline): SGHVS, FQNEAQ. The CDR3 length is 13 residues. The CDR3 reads CASSPHGRDWAFF. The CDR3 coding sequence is TGTGCCAGCAGCCCGCATGGCAGGGACTGGGCTTTCTTT.

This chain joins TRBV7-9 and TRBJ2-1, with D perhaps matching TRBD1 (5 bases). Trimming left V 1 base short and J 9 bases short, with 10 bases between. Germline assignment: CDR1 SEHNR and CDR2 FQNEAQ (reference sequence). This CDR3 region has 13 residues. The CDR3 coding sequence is TGTGCCAGCAGCTTAGACCAGGGTACTGAGCAGTTCTTC. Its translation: CASSLDQGTEQFF.

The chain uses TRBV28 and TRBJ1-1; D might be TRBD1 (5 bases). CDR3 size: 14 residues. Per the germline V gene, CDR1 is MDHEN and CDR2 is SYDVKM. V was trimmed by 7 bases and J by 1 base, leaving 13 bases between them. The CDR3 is CASTPGGGNTEAFF. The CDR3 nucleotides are TGTGCCAGCACCCCTGGGGGGGGGAACACTGAAGCTTTCTTT.

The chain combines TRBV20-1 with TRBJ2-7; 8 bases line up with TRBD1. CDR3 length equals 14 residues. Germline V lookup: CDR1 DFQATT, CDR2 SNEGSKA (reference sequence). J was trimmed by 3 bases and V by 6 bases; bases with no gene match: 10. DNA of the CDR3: TGCAGTGCAACAAACAGGGGGGCCTTCTACGAGCAGTACTTC. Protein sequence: CSATNRGAFYEQYF.

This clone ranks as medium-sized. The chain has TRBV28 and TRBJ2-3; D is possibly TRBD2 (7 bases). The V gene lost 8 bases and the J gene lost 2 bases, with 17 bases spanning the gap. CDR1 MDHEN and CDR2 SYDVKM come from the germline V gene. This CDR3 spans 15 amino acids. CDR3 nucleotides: TGTGCCAGCGCCGGGGTGGGGGGGCCCACAGATACGCAGTATTTT. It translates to CASAGVGGPTDTQYF.

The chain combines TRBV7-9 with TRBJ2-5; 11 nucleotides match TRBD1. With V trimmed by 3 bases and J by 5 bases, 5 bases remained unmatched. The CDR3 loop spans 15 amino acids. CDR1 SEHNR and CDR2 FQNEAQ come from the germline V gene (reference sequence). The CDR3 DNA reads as TGTGCCAGCAGCTTTTTATGGGACAGGGGGGAGACCCAGTACTTC. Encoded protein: CASSFLWDRGETQYF.

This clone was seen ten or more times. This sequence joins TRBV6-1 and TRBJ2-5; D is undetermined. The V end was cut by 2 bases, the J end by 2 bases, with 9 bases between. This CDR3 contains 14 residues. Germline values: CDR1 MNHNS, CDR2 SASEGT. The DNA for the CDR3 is TGTGCCAGCAGTGAAAGTTTTGAGCAAGAGACCCAGTACTTC. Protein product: CASSESFEQETQYF.

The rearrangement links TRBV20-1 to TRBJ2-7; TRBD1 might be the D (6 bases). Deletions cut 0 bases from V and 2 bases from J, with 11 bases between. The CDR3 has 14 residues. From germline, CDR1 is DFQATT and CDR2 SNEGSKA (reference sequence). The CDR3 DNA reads TGCAGTGCTAGAGACCCTGGACAGACCTACGAGCAGTACTTC. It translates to CSARDPGQTYEQYF.

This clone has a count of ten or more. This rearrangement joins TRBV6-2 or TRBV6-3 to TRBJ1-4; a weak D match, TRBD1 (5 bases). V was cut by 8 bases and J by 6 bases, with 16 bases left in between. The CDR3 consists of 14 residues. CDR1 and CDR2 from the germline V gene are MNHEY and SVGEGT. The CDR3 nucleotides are TGTGCCAGCCGTCATCCAGGGTTTGATGAAAAACTGTTTTTT. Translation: CASRHPGFDEKLFF.

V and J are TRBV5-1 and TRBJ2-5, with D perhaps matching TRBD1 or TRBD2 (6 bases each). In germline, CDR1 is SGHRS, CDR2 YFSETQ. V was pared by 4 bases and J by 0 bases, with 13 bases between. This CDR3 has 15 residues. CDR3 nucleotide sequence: TGCGCCAGCAGCCCCGGGGGCCGTGACCAAGAGACCCAGTACTTC. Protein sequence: CASSPGGRDQETQYF.

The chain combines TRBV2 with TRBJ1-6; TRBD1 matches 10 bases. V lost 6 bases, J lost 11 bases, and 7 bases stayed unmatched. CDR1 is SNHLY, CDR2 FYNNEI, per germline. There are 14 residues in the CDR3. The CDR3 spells CASRRQGASTPLHF. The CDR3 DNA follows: TGTGCCAGCAGAAGACAGGGGGCGTCTACACCCCTCCACTTT.